These 31 T cell receptor beta chains were sequenced from one sample in a study of T cell changes during pregnancy in multiple sclerosis. Assay used: immunoSEQ multiplex PCR; TCRdb lists only in-frame clones, some missing. Among 100,000 to 140,000 clones listed, 85% to 95% were seen once. Sequences were derived from peripheral blood, sampled in the third trimester of pregnancy. These TCRs come from a female donor in good health, enrolled as a control in a pregnancy study.

This chain links TRBV19 with TRBJ1-6, with 7 positions matching TRBD1. Germline V gene sequence: CDR1 LNHDA, CDR2 SQIVND (reference sequence). V shed 0 bases and J 8 bases; nucleotides not matched to a gene: 4. This CDR3 comprises 15 residues. CDR3 amino acids: CASSIEAGGYSPLHF. The CDR3 DNA is TGTGCCAGTAGTATAGAGGCAGGGGGGTATTCACCCCTCCACTTT.

This clone is a singleton in its sample. CDR3 amino acids: CASSLAAYNEQFF. CDR3 sequence (DNA): TGTGCCAGCAGCTTAGCCGCGTACAATGAGCAGTTCTTC. The V gene is TRBV11-2, the J gene TRBJ2-1; D is ambiguous. Deletions cut 1 base from V and 4 bases from J, with 5 bases between. Germline lookup yields CDR1 SGHAT and CDR2 FQNNGV. This CDR3 has 13 residues.

The chain employs TRBV4-2 and TRBJ2-3; 11 nucleotides agree with TRBD2. V was clipped by 0 bases and J by 5 bases; unmatched bases: 7. The CDR3 has 17 amino acids. Germline V gene sequence: CDR1 LGHNA, CDR2 YNFKEQ. The DNA of the CDR3 is TGTGCCAGCAGCCAAGAAGGTAGCGGGGGGGTGGTAGATACGCAGTATTTT. Amino acid sequence: CASSQEGSGGVVDTQYF.

The rearrangement links TRBV18 to TRBJ2-2; the D gene is possibly TRBD1 (6 bases). The V end lost 1 base, the J end lost 3 bases, and 12 bases lay between the germline ends. Germline CDR1 is KGHSH and CDR2 is LQKENI. This CDR3 region has 16 residues. Here the CDR3 DNA reads TGTGCCAGCTCACCACGCCGGGACATAGACACCGGGGAGCTGTTTTTT. Amino acids: CASSPRRDIDTGELFF.

The rearrangement joins TRBV9 to TRBJ2-7; D perhaps matches TRBD1 (6 bases). In germline, CDR1 is SGDLS, CDR2 YYNGEE. The ends were cut back, 0 bases at V and 1 base at J, with 11 bases in the middle. This CDR3 spans 15 amino acids. The CDR3 region is CASSVAAGESYEQYF. The DNA of the CDR3 is TGTGCCAGCAGCGTAGCGGCAGGGGAGTCCTACGAGCAGTACTTC.

The chain combines TRBV19 with TRBJ1-2; tentatively, D is TRBD1 (5 bases). Germline lookup yields CDR1 LNHDA and CDR2 SQIVND (reference sequence). Deletions cut 5 bases from V and 4 bases from J, with 20 bases between. CDR3 length equals 16 residues. Here the CDR3 reads CASSPQTEGRVYGYTF. The CDR3 bases are TGTGCCAGTAGTCCCCAGACGGAGGGGAGGGTCTATGGCTACACCTTC.

J is TRBJ2-5 and V is TRBV11-2, with 11 bases identical to TRBD2. Trimming at V came to 5 bases and at J to 1 base, leaving 3 bases not matched to a gene. CDR1 and CDR2 (germline): SGHAT, FQNNGV. CDR3 length: 15 residues. For the CDR3, the DNA is TGTGCCAGCAGCATCCTAGCGGGGGGCCAAGAGACCCAGTACTTC. This translates into CASSILAGGQETQYF.

The J gene is TRBJ1-2, the V gene TRBV7-2; no reliable D call. Trimming removed 4 bases at V and 0 bases at J, with 12 bases between. Germline CDR1 and CDR2: SGHTA and FQGNSA. The CDR3 consists of 15 residues. CDR3 coding DNA: TGTGCCAGCAGCTCCACCTGGGCCTCTAACTATGGCTACACCTTC. Translated, it gives CASSSTWASNYGYTF.

The chain carries TRBV5-6 and TRBJ1-1; D unclear. This CDR3 is built from 13 residues. The V and J ends lost 0 bases and 8 bases respectively, with 11 bases between them. Germline V lookup: CDR1 SGHDT, CDR2 YYEEEE. The CDR3 coding sequence is TGTGCCAGCAGCTTGGTACAGCGGGCCGAAGCTTTCTTT. Translating gives CASSLVQRAEAFF.

The gene calls are TRBV6-1 and TRBJ2-1; D is undetermined. The V end was cut by 7 bases, the J end by 0 bases, with 13 bases between. CDR1 is MNHNS and CDR2 is SASEGT in the germline V gene. CDR3 length equals 15 residues. CDR3 protein: CASTIDIDSYNEQFF. CDR3 nucleotides: TGTGCCAGCACTATAGACATCGACTCCTACAATGAGCAGTTCTTC.

The chain employs TRBV4-3 and TRBJ1-1; D is perhaps TRBD1 (6 bases). CDR1 and CDR2 (germline): LGHNA, YSLEER. This CDR3 contains 15 residues. V dropped 4 bases and J dropped 3 bases, with 15 bases sitting between them. The chain's CDR3 is CASSPHGGADTEAFF. The CDR3 region has the DNA TGCGCCAGCAGCCCCCATGGGGGGGCGGACACTGAAGCTTTCTTT.

The rearrangement links TRBV5-5 to TRBJ2-3; maybe TRBD1 (5 bases). Trimming left V 7 bases short and J 0 bases short, with 18 bases between. The CDR3 covers 16 residues. From germline, CDR1 is SGHKS and CDR2 YYEKEE (reference sequence). CDR3: CASDPGGAPSTDTQYF. CDR3 bases: TGTGCCAGCGACCCAGGTGGGGCACCGAGCACAGATACGCAGTATTTT.

V gene TRBV13 combines with J gene TRBJ1-2, with 7 bases fitting TRBD1. The CDR3 is 18 residues long. The junction had 20 bases not matched to a gene; V was cut back by 4 bases and J by 6 bases. Germline-derived CDR1 and CDR2 are PRHDT and FYEKMQ (reference sequence). Here the CDR3 reads CASSSYRARGDQQNGYTF. The CDR3 DNA follows: TGTGCCAGCAGCTCTTATCGGGCCAGGGGGGACCAACAGAATGGCTACACCTTC.

The V call is TRBV6-5, the J call TRBJ2-7, with 7 bases identical to TRBD2. The CDR3 length is 15 residues. Germline CDR1 reads MNHEY; CDR2 reads SVGAGI. Trimming at V came to 1 base and at J to 3 bases, leaving 6 bases not matched to a gene. The CDR3 nucleotides are TGTGCCAGCAGTTACTTTAGGACTAGTATCTACGAGCAGTACTTC. Translating gives CASSYFRTSIYEQYF.

J is TRBJ2-5 and V is TRBV9, with D possibly being TRBD2 (6 bases). This CDR3 has 17 amino acids. Trimming cost V 0 bases and J 1 base, with 16 bases left between them. Germline loops: CDR1 SGDLS, CDR2 YYNGEE. The DNA of the CDR3 is TGTGCCAGCAGCGTAGGACGTGGCGGGGCCATCCAAGAGACCCAGTACTTC. Translated, it gives CASSVGRGGAIQETQYF.

The chain joins TRBV18 to TRBJ1-1; 7 nucleotides agree with TRBD1. Germline trimming cut 5 bases from V and 0 bases from J; bases unmatched to any gene: 6. This CDR3 region has 15 residues. The germline V gene encodes CDR1 KGHSH and CDR2 LQKENI. CDR3 region: CASSAGQRLNTEAFF. CDR3 DNA sequence: TGTGCCAGCTCAGCGGGACAGAGATTGAACACTGAAGCTTTCTTT.

The chain couples TRBV7-6 to TRBJ2-3; possibly TRBD2 for D (6 bases). Germline CDR1 and CDR2: SGHVS and FNYEAQ. V was pared by 5 bases and J by 5 bases, with 8 bases between. This CDR3 is 12 amino acids long. The CDR3 DNA reads as TGTGCCAGCAGCGGACTAAGAGATACGCAGTATTTT. Translated: CASSGLRDTQYF.

The chain is built from TRBV9 and TRBJ1-1; D is possibly TRBD1 (6 bases). CDR3 size: 14 residues. Germline V gives CDR1 SGDLS, CDR2 YYNGEE. The V end was cut by 6 bases, the J end by 3 bases, with 15 bases between. The CDR3 coding sequence is TGTGCCAGCAATCGATGGGGGCGAGACACTGAAGCTTTCTTT. The encoded protein is CASNRWGRDTEAFF.

The chain employs TRBV27 and TRBJ1-5; maybe TRBD1 (6 bases). The CDR3 has 13 amino acids. Germline CDR1 MNHEY, CDR2 SMNVEV (reference sequence). V was cut by 6 bases and J by 2 bases, with 8 bases left in between. The DNA for the CDR3 is TGTGCCAGCAGCCGGACAGGCAATCAGCCCCAGCATTTT. This gives the protein CASSRTGNQPQHF.

V and J are TRBV29-1 and TRBJ1-2; perhaps TRBD1 as D (6 bases). Germline V gene sequence: CDR1 SQVTM, CDR2 ANQGSEA. V lost 7 bases and J lost 4, with 19 bases in between. This CDR3 is 14 amino acids long. The CDR3 loop reads CSADQTGPSYGYTF. The CDR3 nucleotides read TGCAGCGCCGACCAGACAGGCCCTAGCTATGGCTACACCTTC.

The chain employs TRBV7-2 and TRBJ2-5, with 7 bases aligning to TRBD1. The length of the CDR3 is 15 residues. Germline assignment: CDR1 SGHTA and CDR2 FQGNSA. J was trimmed by 2 bases and V by 0 bases; bases with no gene match: 3. CDR3 nucleotide sequence: TGTGCCAGCAGCTTAGCTCCGGACAGGCAAGAGACCCAGTACTTC. Protein: CASSLAPDRQETQYF.

This chain uses TRBV4-1 with TRBJ2-7; D perhaps matches TRBD1 (5 bases). Germline CDR1 MGHRA, CDR2 YSYEKL. This CDR3 spans 14 amino acids. Trimming stripped 0 bases from V and 3 bases from J, with 9 bases between. This CDR3 reads CASSQETDYYEQYF. CDR3 nucleotide sequence: TGCGCCAGCAGCCAAGAGACAGATTACTACGAGCAGTACTTC.

This clone was observed once. The J gene is TRBJ2-3, the V gene TRBV2; D ambiguous. The V gene lost 2 bases and the J gene lost 3 bases, with 15 bases spanning the gap. The CDR3 totals 16 residues. Germline-derived CDR1 and CDR2 are SNHLY and FYNNEI. As DNA, the CDR3 is TGTGCCAGCAGTGAATACGCGGTAGCAGATACAGATACGCAGTATTTT. This codes for CASSEYAVADTDTQYF. The complete variable domain, with remaining parts taken from reference TRBV2 and TRBJ2-3, reads EPEVTQTPSHQVTQMGQEVILRCVPISNHLYFYWYRQILGQKVEFLVSFYNNEISEKSEIFDDQFSVERPDGSNFTLKIRSTKLEDSAMYFCASSEYAVADTDTQYFGPGTRLTVL.

In its sample, this clone was seen once. The chain employs TRBV7-9 and TRBJ1-5; 9 positions match TRBD1. Per the germline V gene, CDR1 is SEHNR and CDR2 is FQNEAQ (reference sequence). V lost 3 bases and J lost 4; bases outside the gene matches: 10. This CDR3 comprises 17 residues. The DNA of the CDR3 is TGTGCCAGCAGCTTCGAGCTAGGACAGGGGTGGAATCAGCCCCAGCATTTT. Its translation is CASSFELGQGWNQPQHF.

This sequence joins TRBV10-3 and TRBJ1-1; 7 nucleotides align to TRBD1. There are 14 residues in the CDR3. Germline values: CDR1 ENHRY, CDR2 SYGVKD. V shed 6 bases and J 0 bases; nucleotides not matched to a gene: 4. DNA for the CDR3: TGTGCCATCAGGTCGACAGGGATGAACACTGAAGCTTTCTTT. It is translated as CAIRSTGMNTEAFF.

The chain joins TRBV11-2 to TRBJ2-7, with TRBD2 matching over 14 bases. Germline values: CDR1 SGHAT, CDR2 FQNNGV. The CDR3 is made up of 16 amino acids. V shed 4 bases and J 1 base; nucleotides not matched to a gene: 3. CDR3 in DNA: TGTGCCAGCAGCTCAGGGACTAGCGGGGGATCCTACGAGCAGTACTTC. This sequence encodes CASSSGTSGGSYEQYF.

The rearrangement links TRBV5-1 to TRBJ1-2; the match to TRBD1 covers 8 bases. The trim removed 5 bases at V and 6 bases at J, leaving 6 bases unmatched. Germline values: CDR1 SGHRS, CDR2 YFSETQ. The CDR3 spans 13 residues. The chain's CDR3 is CASRDRGPDGYTF. For the CDR3, the DNA is TGCGCCAGCAGAGACAGGGGTCCTGATGGCTACACCTTC. The full variable domain, completed using reference TRBV5-1 and TRBJ1-2, is KAGVTQTPRYLIKTRGQQVTLSCSPISGHRSVSWYQQTPGQGLQFLFEYFSETQRNKGNFPGRFSGRQFSNSRSEMNVSTLELGDSALYLCASRDRGPDGYTFGSGTRLTVV.

This CDR3 reads CASSLGRGAGELFF. In nucleotides, the CDR3 is TGTGCCAGCAGCCTAGGGAGGGGCGCCGGGGAGCTGTTTTTT. The chain links TRBV7-2 to TRBJ2-2, with 7 bases lining up with TRBD2. V lost 5 bases and J lost 6; bases outside the gene matches: 6. This CDR3 comprises 14 residues. The germline V gene encodes CDR1 SGHTA and CDR2 FQGNSA.

The chain couples TRBV27 to TRBJ2-7; D might be TRBD2 (6 bases). CDR3 length: 14 amino acids. Trimming shortened V by 2 bases and J by 0 bases, and 8 bases separated the two germline ends. Looked up from germline, CDR1 is MNHEY and CDR2 is SMNVEV (reference sequence). CDR3 sequence: CASSLGGTSYEQYF. The CDR3 DNA is TGTGCCAGCAGTTTAGGAGGGACCTCCTACGAGCAGTACTTC.

This chain uses TRBV9 with TRBJ2-3; unclear D gene. Germline V lookup: CDR1 SGDLS, CDR2 YYNGEE. There are 15 residues in the CDR3. V lost 0 bases and J lost 0, with 8 bases in between. CDR3 in amino acids: CASSVVADSTDTQYF. For the CDR3, the DNA is TGTGCCAGCAGCGTAGTGGCGGATAGCACAGATACGCAGTATTTT.

V and J are TRBV5-1 and TRBJ2-5, with TRBD1 matching 7 bases. CDR1 and CDR2 from the germline V gene are SGHRS and YFSETQ. J gave up 9 bases and V 4 bases, and 9 bases lay outside the gene matches. The CDR3 loop spans 13 amino acids. CDR3: CASSLGQEGSQYF. The CDR3 DNA reads as TGCGCCAGCAGCCTAGGACAGGAAGGGTCCCAGTACTTC.